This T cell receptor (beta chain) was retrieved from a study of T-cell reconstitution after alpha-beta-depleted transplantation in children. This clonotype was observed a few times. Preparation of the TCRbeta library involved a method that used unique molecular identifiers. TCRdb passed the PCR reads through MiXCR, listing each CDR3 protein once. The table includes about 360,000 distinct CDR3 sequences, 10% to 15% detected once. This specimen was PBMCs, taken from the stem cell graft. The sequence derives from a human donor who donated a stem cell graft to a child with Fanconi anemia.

The CDR3 sequence: CASGRRSTNEKLFF. In nucleotides, the CDR3 is TGTGCCAGCGGCAGACGTTCAACTAATGAAAAACTGTTTTTT. The chain combines TRBV11-2 with TRBJ1-4; D unclear. V lost 8 bases and J lost 0, with 10 bases in between. Germline V lookup: CDR1 SGHAT, CDR2 FQNNGV. CDR3 length equals 14 residues.